Presented here are 10 T cell receptor beta chains from one specimen sequenced in a study of blood T cell repertoires in COVID-19. Sequencing used immunoSEQ multiplex PCR; TCRdb keeps in-frame clones, though not all of them. Counted here are about 180,000 clones, about four fifths occurring once; the ten biggest clones make up 8% to 8.5%. Sequencing used peripheral blood. Source of these receptors: a woman aged 60-75 years with COVID-19, enrolled during active disease.

The genes are TRBV7-9 and TRBJ2-2; D call uncertain. Germline V CDR1 and CDR2: SEHNR, FQNEAQ (reference sequence). There are 13 residues in the CDR3. V was shortened by 1 base and J by 6 bases, with 6 bases between the two germline ends. DNA of the CDR3: TGTGCCAGCAGCTTAGAACTGGCCGGGGAGCTGTTTTTT. This sequence encodes CASSLELAGELFF.

The chain employs TRBV2 and TRBJ1-2; the match to TRBD1 covers 10 bases. CDR3 length: 15 residues. With 6 bases clipped from V and 4 bases from J, the junction kept 8 bases outside the gene matches. CDR1 SNHLY and CDR2 FYNNEI come from the germline V gene. CDR3 nucleotide sequence: TGTGCCAGCAGCGCTGGACAGGGGGGTTCCTATGGCTACACCTTC. This gives the protein CASSAGQGGSYGYTF.

V and J are TRBV25-1 and TRBJ2-2; a weak D match, TRBD2 (5 bases). The length of the CDR3 is 14 residues. Between the trimmed V and J ends, which lost 5 bases and 1 base, there was a span of 8 bases. Germline V gives CDR1 MGHDK, CDR2 SYGVNS. This chain's CDR3 is CASSYGMNTGELFF. The CDR3 region has the DNA TGTGCCAGCAGTTACGGGATGAACACCGGGGAGCTGTTTTTT.

The chain couples TRBV30 to TRBJ1-4, with a weak D call TRBD1 (6 bases). The CDR3 sequence is 14 residues long. Trimming shortened V by 5 bases and J by 5 bases, and 15 bases separated the two germline ends. The germline V gene has CDR1 GTSNPN and CDR2 SVGIG (reference sequence). CDR3 amino acids: CAWATGSPNEKLFF. CDR3 sequence (DNA): TGTGCCTGGGCAACAGGGTCGCCAAATGAAAAACTGTTTTTT.

This clone was counted a few times. The CDR3 DNA sequence: TGTGCCAGCATTCAGGGGGGCGATGGAAACACTGAAGCTTTCTTT. It yields the protein CASIQGGDGNTEAFF. The V call is TRBV6-4, the J call TRBJ1-1; 7 bases fit TRBD1. V dropped 7 bases and J dropped 2; count of bases not matched to a gene: 10. Germline values: CDR1 MRHNA, CDR2 SNTAGT. The length of the CDR3 is 15 residues.

This chain connects TRBV19 to TRBJ2-5, with TRBD1 matching over 9 bases. Trimming at V came to 5 bases and at J to 10 bases, leaving 11 bases not matched to a gene. The CDR3 covers 14 residues. The germline V gene encodes CDR1 LNHDA and CDR2 SQIVND (reference sequence). The DNA of the CDR3 is TGTGCCAGTAGTCCGACAGGGGGGGTCAATCACCAGTACTTC. Its protein is CASSPTGGVNHQYF.

The chain joins TRBV11-2 to TRBJ2-3, with 8 bases that match TRBD1. The V segment lost 6 bases and the J segment 2 bases; nucleotides outside the gene matches: 7. The CDR3 has 15 residues. The germline CDR1 and CDR2 sequences are SGHAT and FQNNGV. For the CDR3, the DNA is TGTGCCAGCAGTCCCGGACAGGGCTCCACAGATACGCAGTATTTT. Its translation is CASSPGQGSTDTQYF. Based on the CDR3 plus reference TRBV11-2 and TRBJ2-3, the full variable domain is EAGVAQSPRYKIIEKRQSVAFWCNPISGHATLYWYQQILGQGPKLLIQFQNNGVVDDSQLPKDRFSAERLKGVDSTLKIQPAKLEDSAVYLCASSPGQGSTDTQYFGPGTRLTVL.

This chain uses TRBV28 with TRBJ1-2; the match to TRBD1 covers 7 bases. The V segment lost 5 bases and the J segment 12 bases; nucleotides outside the gene matches: 9. The germline V gene has CDR1 MDHEN and CDR2 SYDVKM. The CDR3 runs 12 residues. In DNA, the CDR3 is TGTGCCAGCAGTCCGCAGACAGGGATTGACACCTTC. Amino acids: CASSPQTGIDTF.

The chain couples TRBV6-5 to TRBJ2-7; 8 nucleotides line up with TRBD2. Trimming took 5 bases from V and 6 from J; bases not matched to a gene: 9. This CDR3 region has 14 residues. The germline V gene has CDR1 MNHEY and CDR2 SVGAGI. CDR3 sequence (DNA): TGTGCCAGCAGTCCTGGGACTAGTTCCGGCGAGCAGTACTTC. Amino acid sequence: CASSPGTSSGEQYF.

The rearrangement joins TRBV2 to TRBJ1-2; D uncertain. The V gene's germline CDR1 is SNHLY and CDR2 FYNNEI. The CDR3 extends over 13 amino acids. Trimming removed 1 base at V and 4 bases at J, with 7 bases between. DNA for the CDR3: TGTGCCAGCAGTGAAGGCTCGAGCTATGGCTACACCTTC. It encodes CASSEGSSYGYTF.